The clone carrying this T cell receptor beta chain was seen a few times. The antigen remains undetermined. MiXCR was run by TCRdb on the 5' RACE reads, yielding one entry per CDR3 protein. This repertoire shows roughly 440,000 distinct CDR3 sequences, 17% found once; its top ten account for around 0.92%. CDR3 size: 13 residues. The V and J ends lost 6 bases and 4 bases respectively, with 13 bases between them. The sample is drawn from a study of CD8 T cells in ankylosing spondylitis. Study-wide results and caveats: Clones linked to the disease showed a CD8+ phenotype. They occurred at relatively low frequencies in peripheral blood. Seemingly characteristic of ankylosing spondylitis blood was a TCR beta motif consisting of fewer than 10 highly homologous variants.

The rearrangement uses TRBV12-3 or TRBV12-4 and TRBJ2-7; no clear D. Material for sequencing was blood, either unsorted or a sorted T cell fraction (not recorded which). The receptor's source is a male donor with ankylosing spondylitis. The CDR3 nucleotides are TGTGCCAGCAGCTCCCAAACATGGTACGAGCAGTACTTC. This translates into CASSSQTWYEQYF.